This T cell receptor (beta chain) was sequenced in a study of blood T cells in healthy people across ages. A note on this clonotype: One junction end does not reproduce the germline sequence, and a read error may be involved.

Through a sample-barcoded 5' primer and a J-beta primer mix, a second PCR was run for roughly 6 to 11 cycles. TCRdb fed the 5' RACE reads into MiXCR, producing one record per CDR3 protein. The sample holds 800,000 to 1,000,000 distinct CDR3 sequences, roughly 48% seen once. The CDR3 runs to 13 residues. From germline, CDR1 is DFQATT and CDR2 SNEGSKA (reference sequence). Sequencing was performed on blood. The TCR comes from a man under 40 in good health. The rearrangement uses TRBV20-1 and TRBJ2-3, with D perhaps TRBD1 (5 bases). This chain's CDR3 is CSARLSITGTQYF. In nucleotides, the CDR3 is TGCAGTGCTAGATTGTCGATAACAGGTACGCAGTATTTT.